The 6 T cell receptor beta chains listed next were all sequenced from one sample in a study of human T cells and chemical hapten exposure. Using its own MiXCR run on the RACE reads, TCRdb lists one record per CDR3 protein. The sample yields 80,000 to 95,000 distinct CDR3 sequences, approximately 11% seen once. Time point: patch test 1, 2 weeks after DPC sensitization. As for treatment: therapeutic diphenylcyclopropenone sensitization with weekly scalp DPC. Material: whole blood, obtained in connection with sensitization to the hapten diphenylcyclopropenone (DPC). The receptors originated from a woman aged 50 to 60 with alopecia areata. Some clones in this sample may be carry-over from other donors' samples.

The J gene is TRBJ2-5, the V gene TRBV7-9; 16 bases are shared with TRBD2. There are 17 residues in the CDR3. Per germline, CDR1 SEHNR and CDR2 FQNEAQ (reference sequence). J gave up 2 bases and V 5 bases, and 5 bases lay outside the gene matches. The CDR3 reads CASSPGLAGGTQETQYF. CDR3 in DNA: TGTGCCAGCAGCCCGGGACTAGCGGGGGGGACACAAGAGACCCAGTACTTC.

This chain connects TRBV3-1 to TRBJ2-3; TRBD1 is a possible D gene (6 bases). V was pared by 3 bases and J by 2 bases, with 9 bases between. The CDR3 is 14 amino acids. Germline assignment: CDR1 LGHDT and CDR2 YNNKEL (reference sequence). This chain's CDR3 is CASSQGANTDTQYF. Here the CDR3 DNA reads TGTGCCAGCAGCCAGGGGGCCAACACAGATACGCAGTATTTT.

The rearrangement uses TRBV6-2 or TRBV6-3 and TRBJ2-1; D may be TRBD1 (6 bases). This CDR3 has 16 amino acids. Trimming left V 1 base short and J 7 bases short, with 17 bases between. Per the germline V gene, CDR1 is MNHEY and CDR2 is SVGEGT. CDR3 loop: CASSYYTGFSTNEQFF. CDR3 DNA: TGTGCCAGCAGTTACTACACAGGGTTTTCGACAAATGAGCAGTTCTTC.

This clonotype came up many times. J is TRBJ2-7 and V is TRBV4-2; TRBD2 aligns across 8 bases. Germline CDR1 is LGHNA and CDR2 is YNFKEQ. Unmatched junction bases numbered 5, after V lost 1 base and J lost 6 bases. This CDR3 comprises 14 residues. CDR3 sequence (DNA): TGTGCCAGCAGCCAAGCGGGAGGGACTTTCGAGCAGTACTTC. It codes for CASSQAGGTFEQYF.

This chain uses TRBV7-2 with TRBJ1-5, with D possibly matching TRBD1 (5 bases). V lost 5 bases to trimming and J lost 3 bases, with 14 bases between them. Germline CDR1 and CDR2: SGHTA and FQGNSA. This CDR3 has 15 residues. The CDR3 sequence: CASSLSGGANQPQHF. In DNA form, the CDR3 reads TGTGCCAGCAGCCTTAGTGGAGGGGCCAATCAGCCCCAGCATTTT.

This clonotype was seen a few times. The V gene is TRBV7-3, the J gene TRBJ2-6; either TRBD1 or TRBD2 may fit D (6 bases each). CDR1 SGHTA and CDR2 FQGTGA come from the germline V gene. Trimming removed 5 bases from V and 0 bases from J, with 14 bases in between. The CDR3 is 17 residues long. CDR3 sequence reads: CASSPRRGVSGANVLTF. CDR3 sequence (DNA): TGTGCCAGCAGCCCCCGGAGGGGGGTCTCTGGGGCCAACGTCCTGACTTTC.